Sequencing of this T cell receptor beta chain was carried out in a study of naive and memory T cell subsets. An equimolar mix of two oligonucleotides served as the beta constant-region primer for TRBC1 and TRBC2. Four rounds of PCR amplified the ligated cDNA using nested alpha and beta constant-region primers plus SP2. Each CDR3 protein is one row after TCRdb ran MiXCR on the UMI-ligation and nested PCR reads. The sample consists of tens of thousands of distinct CDR3 sequences, around 11% of them appearing once. Comments on this clonotype: Its antigen is currently unknown.

General study results and limits: Over 95% of naive TCR sequences appeared only once after error correction, unlike memory subsets. Possibly reflecting memory cells re-expressing CD45RA, a few larger clonotypes occurred in naive repertoires, especially CD8.

The CDR3 has 14 residues. CDR1 and CDR2 from the germline V gene are SGHTA and FQGTGA. V was pared by 2 bases and J by 7 bases, with 14 bases between. Sequenced material: naive CD4+ T cells from blood. This receptor was identified in a human donor in good health. The V gene is TRBV7-3, the J gene TRBJ1-1, with D perhaps matching TRBD1 (6 bases). CDR3 sequence (DNA): TGTGCCAGCAGCTTACAGGGGTCTGGCGGTGAAGCTTTCTTT. Translated, it gives CASSLQGSGGEAFF. Based on the CDR3 plus reference TRBV7-3 and TRBJ1-1, the full variable domain is GAGVSQTPSNKVTEKGKYVELRCDPISGHTALYWYRQSLGQGPEFLIYFQGTGAADDSGLPNDRFFAVRPEGSVSTLKIQRTERGDSAVYLCASSLQGSGGEAFFGQGTRLTVV.